This T cell receptor beta chain was obtained from a study of blood T cell repertoires in COVID-19. Using immunoSEQ multiplex PCR, the repertoire was profiled, and TCRdb retains in-frame clones only, with some absent. This table holds roughly 250,000 clones, around 83% found once. The CDR3 runs 15 residues. Germline V gene lookup returns CDR1 ENHRY and CDR2 SYGVKD. V gave up 8 bases and J gave up 7 bases; unmatched junction bases: 14. The sequencing input was peripheral blood. This TCR came from a woman older than 75 with acute or convalescent COVID-19. This chain joins TRBV10-3 and TRBJ2-7, with 10 bases matching TRBD1. CDR3 sequence reads: CAIARSGTGAREQYF. The CDR3 DNA follows: TGTGCCATCGCCCGCTCCGGGACAGGGGCACGGGAGCAGTACTTC.